These 30 T cell receptor beta chains were all obtained from the same sample, sequenced in a study of human CD8 memory T cell subsets. It was UMI-labeled 5' RACE by which the TCR beta libraries were made. TCRdb reprocessed the 5' RACE reads and keeps a single row for each CDR3 protein, giving no DNA. The sample totals approximately 12,000 distinct CDR3 sequences. The sample taken for sequencing was CD8+ T cells from PBMCs. The receptors derive from a human donor in good health.

This chain connects TRBV12-3 or TRBV12-4 to TRBJ2-3; TCRdb picks TRBD1, but there is no DNA to check that call. The CDR3 contains 15 residues. The CDR3 loop is CASSSNRGSTDTQYF.

The chain employs TRBV6-2 or TRBV6-3 and TRBJ2-7; with no DNA, the TCRdb D assignment of TRBD1 cannot be verified. Per germline, CDR1 MNHEY and CDR2 SVGEGT. This CDR3 has 14 amino acids. The CDR3 sequence is CASSLPQYNYEQYF.

The chain carries TRBV24-1 and TRBJ2-1. Germline-derived CDR1 and CDR2 are KGHDR and SFDVKD. This CDR3 comprises 15 residues. CDR3 sequence reads: CATSPEKGSYNEQFF.

This chain joins TRBV5-1 and TRBJ2-7; as DNA is missing, the TRBD2 call by TCRdb cannot be tested. The CDR3 has 13 amino acids. Per the germline V gene, CDR1 is SGHRS and CDR2 is YFSETQ. The CDR3 is CASKRTGEGEQYF.

The genes are TRBV5-6 and TRBJ1-5; TCRdb outputs TRBD1, but without DNA this stays unchecked. CDR1 and CDR2 (germline): SGHDT, YYEEEE. The CDR3 consists of 14 residues. CDR3 amino acids: CASSFGQANQPQHF.

This chain uses TRBV7-8 with TRBJ1-5. The germline gives CDR1 SGHVS, CDR2 FQNEAQ. This CDR3 contains 15 residues. The CDR3 loop is CASSLDAAANQPQHF.

Measured by frequency, this clonotype is medium-sized (0.01 to 0.1%). The genes are TRBV29-1 and TRBJ2-1; TCRdb's D call, TRBD2, is unchecked because there is no DNA. CDR1 SQVTM and CDR2 ANQGSEA come from the germline V gene. There are 13 residues in the CDR3. CDR3 region: CSVTVPSYNEQFF.

The chain joins TRBV12-3 or TRBV12-4 to TRBJ2-7. This CDR3 region has 14 residues. The CDR3: CASSPEDVSYEQYF.

V gene TRBV10-3 combines with J gene TRBJ2-3; TCRdb returns TRBD1, unconfirmable since there is no DNA. CDR1 is ENHRY, CDR2 SYGVKD, per germline. This CDR3 region has 12 residues. CDR3 protein: CAAGQGADTQYF.

This rearrangement joins TRBV20-1 to TRBJ2-7; TCRdb returns TRBD1, unconfirmable since there is no DNA. CDR3 length equals 12 residues. CDR1 DFQATT and CDR2 SNEGSKA come from the germline V gene (reference sequence). The CDR3 spells CSARQGNYEQYF.

V gene TRBV2 combines with J gene TRBJ1-4; with no DNA, the TCRdb D assignment of TRBD1 cannot be verified. Looked up from germline, CDR1 is SNHLY and CDR2 is FYNNEI. The CDR3 contains 13 residues. The CDR3 spells CAITGQMNEKLFF.

V is TRBV25-1 and J is TRBJ2-2; as DNA is missing, the TRBD1 call by TCRdb cannot be tested. Germline CDR1 MGHDK, CDR2 SYGVNS. CDR3 size: 14 residues. The CDR3 spells CASSESGGPGELFF.

The rearrangement uses TRBV3-1 and TRBJ2-3; no DNA is available, so the TRBD2 call from TCRdb remains unchecked. CDR1 and CDR2 (germline): LGHDT, YNNKEL (reference sequence). This CDR3 region has 18 residues. CDR3 region: CASSQFKTSGTSTDTQQF.

In terms of frequency, this clonotype is medium-sized. The CDR3 region is CASSQDWAGPNYEQYF. The chain joins TRBV4-3 to TRBJ2-7; TCRdb indicates TRBD2, and absent DNA this call remains unverified. The CDR3 is 16 amino acids. Germline V gene sequence: CDR1 LGHNA, CDR2 YSLEER.

This clonotype is called medium-sized based on its frequency. The V call is TRBV6-1, the J call TRBJ2-1. In germline, CDR1 is MNHNS, CDR2 SASEGT. CDR3 size: 13 residues. The CDR3 spells CASTYGSYNEQFF.

J is TRBJ2-1 and V is TRBV12-3 or TRBV12-4; TCRdb lists TRBD1, though no DNA is available to test this call. The CDR3 spans 17 residues. The CDR3 loop reads CASSPGPTMSSYNEQFF.

V gene TRBV7-9 combines with J gene TRBJ2-7. Germline CDR1 reads SEHNR; CDR2 reads FQNEAQ (reference sequence). The CDR3 contains 11 residues. CDR3 sequence: CASSPNYEQYF.

CDR3 protein: CASSLFGTRTDTQYF. V is TRBV28 and J is TRBJ2-3. The CDR3 has 15 residues. Germline V lookup: CDR1 MDHEN, CDR2 SYDVKM.

This rearrangement joins TRBV12-3 or TRBV12-4 to TRBJ2-1. The CDR3 sequence is 15 residues long. The CDR3 sequence is CASSLGGYSYNEQFF.

V is TRBV20-1 and J is TRBJ2-7. The CDR3 consists of 11 residues. Germline V gene sequence: CDR1 DFQATT, CDR2 SNEGSKA (reference sequence). This CDR3 reads CSARDEDEQYF.

Its frequency marks this clonotype as medium-sized. The V call is TRBV5-1, the J call TRBJ2-2. CDR3 length equals 12 residues. Germline CDR1 SGHRS, CDR2 YFSETQ. CDR3 sequence reads: CASRTNTGELFF.

This chain uses TRBV7-6 with TRBJ2-7; TCRdb calls TRBD1, which cannot be checked without DNA. The germline V gene encodes CDR1 SGHVS and CDR2 FNYEAQ. This CDR3 comprises 14 residues. CDR3 loop: CASSLGTGTYEQYF.

The V call is TRBV6-6, the J call TRBJ2-3; TCRdb calls TRBD1, which cannot be checked without DNA. The CDR3 contains 20 residues. Germline V gives CDR1 MNHNY, CDR2 SVGAGI (reference sequence). The CDR3 is CASSYSSAGDLFTSTDTQYF.

The rearrangement links TRBV6-5 to TRBJ1-1; TCRdb returns TRBD1, unconfirmable since there is no DNA. CDR3 length equals 14 residues. Per germline, CDR1 MNHEY and CDR2 SVGAGI. CDR3 sequence reads: CASSYRGWGTEAFF.

By frequency, this clonotype registers medium-sized (0.01 to 0.1%). The chain uses TRBV9 and TRBJ2-5; the TRBD1 assignment by TCRdb is unverifiable without DNA. Germline-derived CDR1 and CDR2 are SGDLS and YYNGEE. The CDR3 loop spans 14 amino acids. CDR3 residues: CASSEGRASETQYF.

This CDR3 is CASSPDQGTPAYEQYF. This chain joins TRBV4-3 and TRBJ2-7; TCRdb's D gene call, TRBD1, goes unchecked for lack of DNA. The germline V gene has CDR1 LGHNA and CDR2 YSLEER. This CDR3 contains 16 residues.

The chain uses TRBV12-3 or TRBV12-4 and TRBJ2-1. The length of the CDR3 is 13 residues. CDR3 residues: CASSLSHLLGPFF.

The chain uses TRBV11-1 and TRBJ1-1; TCRdb's D gene call, TRBD1, goes unchecked for lack of DNA. CDR1 is SGHAT and CDR2 is FQDESV in the germline V gene (reference sequence). The CDR3 sequence is 15 residues long. The CDR3 loop reads CASSLSPTGNTEAFF.

The rearrangement uses TRBV27 and TRBJ2-3; there is no DNA to check the TCRdb D call of TRBD1. Germline CDR1 and CDR2: MNHEY and SMNVEV (reference sequence). The CDR3 is made up of 14 amino acids. The CDR3 reads CASSGQGRTDTQYF.

The CDR3 reads CASSSWDRGYEQYF. V gene TRBV6-2 or TRBV6-3 combines with J gene TRBJ2-7; with no DNA, the TCRdb D assignment of TRBD1 cannot be verified. The CDR3 consists of 14 residues. Germline V gene data show CDR1 as MNHEY and CDR2 as SVGEGT.